One sample yielded the 8 T cell receptor beta chains listed below, sequenced in a study of radiation and T cells in renal cell carcinoma. Here immunoSEQ multiplex PCR was the method, and the copy in TCRdb shows in-frame clones only, minus some. The sample records some 150,000 clones, approximately 86% being singletons. Time point indicated: blood 4 weeks post-SBRT, at nephrectomy. The treatment denotes: 15 Gy SBRT to primary tumor, nephrectomy 4 weeks later. The source material was blood, sampled from a patient whose treatment included radiotherapy and nephrectomy. The receptors come from a woman aged 45-65 years with renal cell carcinoma.

Here the CDR3 DNA reads TGTGCCAGCAGCATAGGACAGATCCGAGAAAAACTGTTTTTT. This translates into CASSIGQIREKLFF. The chain joins TRBV5-6 to TRBJ1-4; D possibly corresponds to TRBD1 (6 bases). Looked up from germline, CDR1 is SGHDT and CDR2 is YYEEEE. This CDR3 is built from 14 residues. V gave up 4 bases and J gave up 8 bases, with 15 bases separating them.

CDR3: CASSPVGADTQYF. The CDR3 nucleotides read TGTGCCAGCAGCCCCGTGGGGGCAGATACGCAGTATTTT. V is TRBV7-3 and J is TRBJ2-3; D possibly uses TRBD1 or TRBD2 (5 bases each). CDR1 and CDR2 (germline): SGHTA, FQGTGA. Trimming cost V 5 bases and J 4 bases, with 10 bases left between them. The CDR3 covers 13 residues.

This chain joins TRBV25-1 and TRBJ2-3, with D hard to call. V was pared by 4 bases and J by 2 bases, with 7 bases between. The CDR3 loop spans 13 amino acids. CDR1 and CDR2 (germline): MGHDK, SYGVNS. The CDR3 reads CASSGRVTDTQYF. The CDR3 nucleotides read TGTGCCAGCAGTGGTCGAGTCACAGATACGCAGTATTTT.

The gene calls are TRBV5-6 and TRBJ1-2, with TRBD1 matching over 7 bases. The CDR3 runs 14 residues. The V segment lost 4 bases and the J segment 3 bases; nucleotides outside the gene matches: 6. The germline V gene has CDR1 SGHDT and CDR2 YYEEEE. CDR3 residues: CASSPPTGDYGYTF. CDR3 DNA sequence: TGTGCCAGCAGCCCGCCAACAGGGGACTATGGCTACACCTTC.

This clone was seen once. V and J are TRBV6-1 and TRBJ1-2; D is undetermined. Trimming shortened V by 10 bases and J by 1 base, and 13 bases separated the two germline ends. Germline CDR1 reads MNHNS; CDR2 reads SASEGT. The CDR3 spans 13 residues. The CDR3: CATRREFNYGYTF. In DNA, the CDR3 is TGTGCCACCCGGAGAGAATTTAACTATGGCTACACCTTC.

V and J are TRBV4-1 and TRBJ2-1, with 7 bases aligning to TRBD2. Trimming removed 0 bases from V and 10 bases from J; junction bases left unmatched: 9. The CDR3 is 15 amino acids. Germline V CDR1 and CDR2: MGHRA, YSYEKL. The CDR3 DNA reads TGCGCCAGCAGCCAAGAGGCGGGAGTAAGCGGCGAGCAGTTCTTC. This gives the protein CASSQEAGVSGEQFF.

The chain recombines TRBV13 with TRBJ2-1, with no clear D. Trimming removed 4 bases from V and 9 bases from J, with 10 bases in between. Germline assignment: CDR1 PRHDT and CDR2 FYEKMQ (reference sequence). The CDR3 is 12 residues long. The chain's CDR3 is CASSSGVGEQFF. CDR3 DNA sequence: TGTGCCAGCAGCTCTGGGGTCGGTGAGCAGTTCTTC. The variable domain in full, completed from reference TRBV13 and TRBJ2-1, reads AAGVIQSPRHLIKEKRETATLKCYPIPRHDTVYWYQQGPGQDPQFLISFYEKMQSDKGSIPDRFSAQQFSDYHSELNMSSLELGDSALYFCASSSGVGEQFFGPGTRLTVL.

The J gene is TRBJ2-5, the V gene TRBV6-6; D might be TRBD2 (6 bases). Trimming pared 2 bases from V and 4 bases from J, leaving 8 bases between. Germline CDR1 reads MNHNY; CDR2 reads SVGAGI (reference sequence). The CDR3 has 13 residues. Written as DNA, the CDR3 is TGTGCCAGCAGTTACCTGGGGGGAGAGACCCAGTACTTC. Its translation is CASSYLGGETQYF.